These T cell receptor beta chains were read from a single sample in a study of blood T cell repertoires in COVID-19. Sequencing was performed with immunoSEQ multiplex PCR; in TCRdb, only in-frame clones are kept and a portion is missing. Of a few hundred thousand clones in the sample, over 75% were seen once. Sequencing used PBMCs or T cells enriched from blood (not recorded which). These TCRs come from a man aged 25 to 40 with acute COVID-19. The conserved cysteine and the conserved F or W are not part of the CDR3 here.

TRBV4-2	TRBJ2-5	ASSQGGRGQETQY
TRBV7-9	TRBJ2-7	ASSSTGKPTYEQY
TRBV24-1	TRBJ2-7	ATSDTGTGVYEQY
TRBV4-1	TRBJ1-2	ASSQDLTALYGYT
TRBV27	TRBJ2-2	ASNRVGGTANTGELF
TRBV10-1	TRBJ2-1	ASSSLSRGQYNEQF
TRBV7-9	TRBJ1-2	ASSPKTYGYT
TRBV4-2	TRBJ1-2	ASSQDLLVFGELDYGYT
TRBV5-4	TRBJ2-1	ASGGGGSYNEQF
TRBV15	TRBJ2-7	ATSRESSSAGGSYEQY
TRBV7-6	TRBJ2-2	ASSPGTGVIAGELF
TRBV9	TRBJ2-2	ASSVEDFSNTGELF
TRBV7-3	TRBJ1-6	ASSPGQGWNSPLH
TRBV5-4	TRBJ2-7	ASSLGASYEQY
TRBV12-3/TRBV12-4	TRBJ1-1	ASSGRLDTEAF
TRBV9	TRBJ2-4	ASSVGGRNIQY
TRBV3-1/TRBV3-2	TRBJ1-1	ASSQFFNLNTEAF
TRBV24-1	TRBJ1-6	ATKVRDRGDSDNSPLH
TRBV30	TRBJ1-6	AWRDNNSPLH
TRBV19	TRBJ2-3	ASSMYSTDTQY
TRBV19	TRBJ2-7	ASSIDRGYEQY
TRBV6-5	TRBJ2-3	ASSYNADSTDTQY
TRBV19	TRBJ2-5	ASSTGSGGVETQY
TRBV6-5	TRBJ1-2	ASSYSRQGSYT
TRBV28	TRBJ1-2	ASSSWASAVGYT
TRBV5-6	TRBJ2-3	ASSLAGSGNTDTQY
TRBV14	TRBJ2-3	ASSLTSSLLQY
TRBV23-1	TRBJ2-2	ASSQFRPGGSGELF
TRBV18	TRBJ2-5	ASSPPLAETQY
TRBV4-1	TRBJ1-1	ASSPGGRAPMNTEAF
TRBV9	TRBJ1-6	ASSLDTHNSPLH
TRBV5-4	TRBJ1-1	ASSSPREMNTEAF